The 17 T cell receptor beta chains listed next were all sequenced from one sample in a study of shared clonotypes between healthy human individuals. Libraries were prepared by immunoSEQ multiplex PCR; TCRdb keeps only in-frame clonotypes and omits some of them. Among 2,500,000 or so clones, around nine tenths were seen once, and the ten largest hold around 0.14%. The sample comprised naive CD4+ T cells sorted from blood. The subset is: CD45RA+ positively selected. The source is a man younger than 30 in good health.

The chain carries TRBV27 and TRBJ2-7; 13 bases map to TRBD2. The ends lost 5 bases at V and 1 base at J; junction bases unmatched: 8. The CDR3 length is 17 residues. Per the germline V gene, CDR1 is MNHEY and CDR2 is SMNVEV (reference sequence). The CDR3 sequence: CASSNWTSGRRSYEQYF. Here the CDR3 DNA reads TGTGCCAGCAGTAACTGGACTAGCGGGAGAAGGTCCTACGAGCAGTACTTC.

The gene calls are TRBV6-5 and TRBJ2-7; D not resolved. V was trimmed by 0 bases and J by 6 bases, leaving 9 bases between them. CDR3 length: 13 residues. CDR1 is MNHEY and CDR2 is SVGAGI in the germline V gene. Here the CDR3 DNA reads TGTGCCAGCAGTTACTCGTGGGGTATCGAGCAGTACTTC. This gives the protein CASSYSWGIEQYF.

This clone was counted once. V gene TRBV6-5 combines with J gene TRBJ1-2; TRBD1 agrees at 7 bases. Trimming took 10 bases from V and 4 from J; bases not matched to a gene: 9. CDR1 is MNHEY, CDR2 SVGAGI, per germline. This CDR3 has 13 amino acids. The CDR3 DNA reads TGTGCCACAAAACAGGGGCTAGTCTATGGCTACACCTTC. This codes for CATKQGLVYGYTF.

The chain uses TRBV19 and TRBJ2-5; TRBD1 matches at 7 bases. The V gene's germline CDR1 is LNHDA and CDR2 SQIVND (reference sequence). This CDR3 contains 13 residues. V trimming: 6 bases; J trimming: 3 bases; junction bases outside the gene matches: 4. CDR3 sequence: CASRRTGEETQYF. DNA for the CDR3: TGTGCCAGTAGGCGTACAGGGGAAGAGACCCAGTACTTC.

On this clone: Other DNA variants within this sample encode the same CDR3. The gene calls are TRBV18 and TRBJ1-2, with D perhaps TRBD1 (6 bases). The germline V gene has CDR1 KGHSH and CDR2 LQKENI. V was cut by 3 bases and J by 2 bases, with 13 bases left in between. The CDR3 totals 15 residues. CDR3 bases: TGTGCCAGCTCACCCACGACAGGAGCAAACTATGGCTACACCTTC. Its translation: CASSPTTGANYGYTF. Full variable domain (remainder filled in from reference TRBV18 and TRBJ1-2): NAGVMQNPRHLVRRRGQEARLRCSPMKGHSHVYWYRQLPEEGLKFMVYLQKENIIDESGMPKERFSAEFPKEGPSILRIQQVVRGDSAAYFCASSPTTGANYGYTFGSGTRLTVV.

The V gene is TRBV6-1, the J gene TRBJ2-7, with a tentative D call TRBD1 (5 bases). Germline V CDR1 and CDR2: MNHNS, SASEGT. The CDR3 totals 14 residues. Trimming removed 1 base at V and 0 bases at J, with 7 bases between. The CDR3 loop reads CASSEGGPSYEQYF. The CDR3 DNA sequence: TGTGCCAGCAGTGAAGGGGGCCCCTCCTACGAGCAGTACTTC.

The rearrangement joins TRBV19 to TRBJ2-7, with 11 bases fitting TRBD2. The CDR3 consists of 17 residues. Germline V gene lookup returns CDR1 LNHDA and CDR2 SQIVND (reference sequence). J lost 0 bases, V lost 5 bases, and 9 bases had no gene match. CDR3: CASSPHPGTSGSYEQYF. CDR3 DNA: TGTGCCAGTAGTCCTCACCCCGGGACTAGCGGCTCCTACGAGCAGTACTTC.

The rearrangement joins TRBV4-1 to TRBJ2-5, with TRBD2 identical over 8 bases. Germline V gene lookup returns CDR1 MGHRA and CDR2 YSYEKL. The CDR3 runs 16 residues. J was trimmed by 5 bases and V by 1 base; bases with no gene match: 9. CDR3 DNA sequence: TGCGCCAGCAGCCAAGCAAACGGGGGGGCCGTGGAGACCCAGTACTTC. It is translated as CASSQANGGAVETQYF.

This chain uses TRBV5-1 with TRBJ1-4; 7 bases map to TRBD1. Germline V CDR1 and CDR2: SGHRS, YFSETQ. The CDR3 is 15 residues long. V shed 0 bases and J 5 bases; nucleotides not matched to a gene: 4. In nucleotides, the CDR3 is TGCGCCAGCAGCTTGGATACAGGGGACAATGAAAAACTGTTTTTT. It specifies CASSLDTGDNEKLFF.

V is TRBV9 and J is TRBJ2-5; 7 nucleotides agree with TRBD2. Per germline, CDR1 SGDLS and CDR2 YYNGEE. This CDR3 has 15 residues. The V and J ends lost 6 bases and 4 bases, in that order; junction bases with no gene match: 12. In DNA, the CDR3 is TGTGCCAGCACCACGGGGGGTCGGTCGGGAGAGACCCAGTACTTC. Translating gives CASTTGGRSGETQYF.

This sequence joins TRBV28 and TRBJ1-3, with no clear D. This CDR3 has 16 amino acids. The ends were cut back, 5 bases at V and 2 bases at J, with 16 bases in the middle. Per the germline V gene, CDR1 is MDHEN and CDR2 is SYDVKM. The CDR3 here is CASSPPYKGAGNTIYF. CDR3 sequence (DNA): TGTGCCAGCAGTCCACCTTACAAAGGCGCTGGAAACACCATATATTTT.

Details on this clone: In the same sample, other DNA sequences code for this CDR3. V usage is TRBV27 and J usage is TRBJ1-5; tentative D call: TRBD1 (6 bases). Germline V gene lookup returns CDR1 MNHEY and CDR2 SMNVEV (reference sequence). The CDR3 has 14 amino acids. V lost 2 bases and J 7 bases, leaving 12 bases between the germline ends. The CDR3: CASSLGRGDQPQHF. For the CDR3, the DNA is TGTGCCAGCAGTTTAGGCAGGGGTGACCAGCCCCAGCATTTT.

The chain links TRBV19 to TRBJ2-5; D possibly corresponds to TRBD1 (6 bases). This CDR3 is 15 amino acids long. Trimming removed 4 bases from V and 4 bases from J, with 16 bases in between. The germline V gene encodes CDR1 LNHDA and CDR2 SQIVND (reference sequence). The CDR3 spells CASSRAGVLGETQYF. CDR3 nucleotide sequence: TGTGCCAGTAGTAGGGCAGGGGTTCTCGGAGAGACCCAGTACTTC.

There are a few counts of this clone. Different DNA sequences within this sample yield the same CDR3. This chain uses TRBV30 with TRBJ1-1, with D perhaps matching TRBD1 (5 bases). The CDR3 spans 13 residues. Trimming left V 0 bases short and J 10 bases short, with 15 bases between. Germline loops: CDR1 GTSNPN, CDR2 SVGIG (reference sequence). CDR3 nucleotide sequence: TGTGCCTGGAGTGTACAGAGGGGCGGGGGAGCTTTCTTT. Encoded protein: CAWSVQRGGGAFF.

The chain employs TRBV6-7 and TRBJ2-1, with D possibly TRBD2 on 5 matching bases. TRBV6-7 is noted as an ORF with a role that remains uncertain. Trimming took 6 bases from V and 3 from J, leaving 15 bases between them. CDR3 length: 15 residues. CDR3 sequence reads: CASSDEGMIYNEQFF. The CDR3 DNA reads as TGTGCCAGCAGCGATGAGGGTATGATCTACAATGAGCAGTTCTTC.

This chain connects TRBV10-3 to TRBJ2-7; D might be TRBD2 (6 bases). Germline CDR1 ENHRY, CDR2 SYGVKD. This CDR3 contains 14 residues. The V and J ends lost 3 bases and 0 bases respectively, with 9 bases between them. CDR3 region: CAISDGTASYEQYF. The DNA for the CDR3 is TGTGCCATCAGTGACGGGACTGCCTCCTACGAGCAGTACTTC.

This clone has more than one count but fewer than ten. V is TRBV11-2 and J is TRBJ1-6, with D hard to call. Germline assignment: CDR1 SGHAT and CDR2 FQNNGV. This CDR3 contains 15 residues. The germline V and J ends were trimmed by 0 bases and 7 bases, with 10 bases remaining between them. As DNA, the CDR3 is TGTGCCAGCAGCTTAGATCAGAAGGGCAATTCACCCCTCCACTTT. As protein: CASSLDQKGNSPLHF.